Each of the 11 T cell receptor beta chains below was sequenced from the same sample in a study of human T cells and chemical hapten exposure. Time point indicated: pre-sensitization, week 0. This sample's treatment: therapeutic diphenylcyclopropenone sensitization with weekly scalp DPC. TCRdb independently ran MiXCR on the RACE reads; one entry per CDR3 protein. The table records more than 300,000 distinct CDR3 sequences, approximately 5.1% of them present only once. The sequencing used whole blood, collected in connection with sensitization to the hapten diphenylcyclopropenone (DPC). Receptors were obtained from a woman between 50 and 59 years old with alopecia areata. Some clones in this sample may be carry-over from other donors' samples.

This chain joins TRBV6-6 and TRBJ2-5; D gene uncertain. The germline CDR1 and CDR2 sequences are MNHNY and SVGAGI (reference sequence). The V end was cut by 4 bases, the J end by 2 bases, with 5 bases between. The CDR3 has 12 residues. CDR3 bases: TGTGCCAGCAGTTCAAAGCAAGAGACCCAGTACTTC. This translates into CASSSKQETQYF.

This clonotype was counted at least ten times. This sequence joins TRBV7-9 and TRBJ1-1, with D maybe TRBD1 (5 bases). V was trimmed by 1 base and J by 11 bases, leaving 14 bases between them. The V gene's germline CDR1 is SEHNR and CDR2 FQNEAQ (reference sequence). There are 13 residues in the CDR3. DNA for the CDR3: TGTGCCAGCAGCTTAGAATGGGTAGGGGAGGCTTTCTTT. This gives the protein CASSLEWVGEAFF.

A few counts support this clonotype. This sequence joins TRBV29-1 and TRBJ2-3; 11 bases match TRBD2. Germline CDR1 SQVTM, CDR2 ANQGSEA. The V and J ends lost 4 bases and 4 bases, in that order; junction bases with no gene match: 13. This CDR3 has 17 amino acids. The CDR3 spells CSVGRGGTSGRPDTQYF. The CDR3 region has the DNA TGCAGCGTTGGTAGGGGGGGAACTAGCGGGAGACCAGATACGCAGTATTTT.

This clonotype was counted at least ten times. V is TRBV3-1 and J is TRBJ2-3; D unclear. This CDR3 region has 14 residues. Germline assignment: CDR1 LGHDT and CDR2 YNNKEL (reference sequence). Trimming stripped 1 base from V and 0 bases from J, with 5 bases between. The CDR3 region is CASSQGTSTDTQYF. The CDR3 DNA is TGTGCCAGCAGCCAAGGAACTAGCACAGATACGCAGTATTTT.

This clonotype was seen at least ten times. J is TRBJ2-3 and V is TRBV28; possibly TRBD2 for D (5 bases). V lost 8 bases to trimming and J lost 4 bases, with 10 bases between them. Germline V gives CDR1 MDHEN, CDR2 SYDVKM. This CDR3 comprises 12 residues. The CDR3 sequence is CASGSEADTQYF. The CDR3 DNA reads TGTGCCAGCGGGAGTGAGGCAGATACGCAGTATTTT.

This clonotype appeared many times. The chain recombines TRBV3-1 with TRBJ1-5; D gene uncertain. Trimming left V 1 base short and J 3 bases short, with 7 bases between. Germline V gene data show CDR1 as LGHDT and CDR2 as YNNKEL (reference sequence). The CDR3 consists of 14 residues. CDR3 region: CASSQGHSNQPQHF. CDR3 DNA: TGTGCCAGCAGCCAAGGCCACTCCAATCAGCCCCAGCATTTT.

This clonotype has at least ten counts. Here the CDR3 DNA reads TGCAGTGCTAGAGAGCCGGGTACCAATCAGCCCCAGCATTTT. Its translation is CSAREPGTNQPQHF. This chain links TRBV20-1 with TRBJ1-5; D remains unclear. The germline V and J ends were trimmed by 0 bases and 3 bases, with 9 bases remaining between them. Germline V lookup: CDR1 DFQATT, CDR2 SNEGSKA (reference sequence). The length of the CDR3 is 14 residues.

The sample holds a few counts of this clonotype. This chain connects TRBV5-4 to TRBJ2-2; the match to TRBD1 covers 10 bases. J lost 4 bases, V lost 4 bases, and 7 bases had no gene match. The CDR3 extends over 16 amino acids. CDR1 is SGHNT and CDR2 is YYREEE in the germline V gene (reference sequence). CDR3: CASSTRTGGFTGELFF. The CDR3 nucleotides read TGTGCCAGCAGCACCCGGACAGGGGGTTTCACCGGGGAGCTGTTTTTT.

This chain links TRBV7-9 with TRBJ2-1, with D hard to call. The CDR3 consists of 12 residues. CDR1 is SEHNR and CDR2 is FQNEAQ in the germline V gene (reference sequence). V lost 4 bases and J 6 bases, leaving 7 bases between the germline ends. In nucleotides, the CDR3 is TGTGCCAGCAGCTCCGATCGCAATGAGCAGTTCTTC. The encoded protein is CASSSDRNEQFF.

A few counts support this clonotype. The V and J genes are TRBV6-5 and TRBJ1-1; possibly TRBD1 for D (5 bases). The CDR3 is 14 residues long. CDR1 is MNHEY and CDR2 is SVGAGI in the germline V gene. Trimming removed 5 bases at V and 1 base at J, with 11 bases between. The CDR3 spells CASSKVTGNTEAFF. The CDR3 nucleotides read TGTGCCAGCAGTAAAGTTACAGGGAACACTGAAGCTTTCTTT.

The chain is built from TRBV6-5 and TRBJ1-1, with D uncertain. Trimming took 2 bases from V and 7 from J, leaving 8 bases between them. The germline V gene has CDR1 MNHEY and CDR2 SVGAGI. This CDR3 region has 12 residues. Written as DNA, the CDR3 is TGTGCCAGCAGTTACGGGAAGAATGAAGCTTTCTTT. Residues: CASSYGKNEAFF.